The count of the clone carrying this TCR beta chain is one. After removal of 4 bases from V and 8 bases from J, the junction contained 12 bases not matched to a gene. The CDR3 is 16 amino acids. Germline-derived CDR1 and CDR2 are MNHEY and SMNVEV (reference sequence). TCRdb's table, derived via immunoSEQ multiplex PCR, lists solely in-frame clones and lacks some. The table shows some 22,000 clones, with about 83% occurring only once. The sample comes from a study of T cell changes during pregnancy in multiple sclerosis. The source of this sequence is a female donor with multiple sclerosis, enrolled in a pregnancy study. Sample: CD8+ T cells from peripheral blood mononuclear cells, taken before pregnancy. The rearrangement uses TRBV27 and TRBJ2-1, with TRBD1 matching 9 bases. CDR3 protein: CASSSDQGQGRYEQFF. CDR3 nucleotides: TGTGCCAGCAGTTCGGATCAGGGACAGGGAAGATATGAGCAGTTCTTC.